The 8 T cell receptor beta chains reported below all come from one sample, sequenced in a study of OX40 agonist ivuxolimab in advanced cancers. Generated by immunoSEQ multiplex PCR, the TCRdb table keeps only in-frame clones and is missing some. The profile shows roughly 43,000 clones, about nine tenths of them singletons. The sample was CD4+ or CD8+ T cells sorted from blood, taken in a trial of the OX40 agonist ivuxolimab. The receptors come from an adult with an advanced solid tumor such as melanoma, head and neck, liver or kidney cancer.

This clone appeared a single time. The V and J genes are TRBV2 and TRBJ2-5, with D maybe TRBD2 (6 bases). The V end lost 8 bases, the J end lost 1 base, and 17 bases lay between the germline ends. CDR3 length equals 15 residues. Germline V CDR1 and CDR2: SNHLY, FYNNEI. The DNA of the CDR3 is TGTGCCAGCGGAGGGGAAGTAATAGCCCAAGAGACCCAGTACTTC. This encodes CASGGEVIAQETQYF. The full variable domain, its missing parts supplied by reference TRBV2 and TRBJ2-5, is EPEVTQTPSHQVTQMGQEVILRCVPISNHLYFYWYRQILGQKVEFLVSFYNNEISEKSEIFDDQFSVERPDGSNFTLKIRSTKLEDSAMYFCASGGEVIAQETQYFGPGTRLLVL.

Comments on this clone: A junction end diverges from the germline sequence, so it may reflect a read error. V and J are TRBV6-1 and TRBJ2-7, with a weak D call TRBD2 (6 bases). The CDR3 has 14 residues. CDR1 and CDR2 (germline): MNHNS, SASEGT. CDR3 in DNA: TGTGCCAGCAGTTCGGGGGTCGGAACGGGAGACGGGCACTTC. Its protein product is CASSSGVGTGDGHF.

This clone was observed once. The chain combines TRBV30 with TRBJ2-1; D is unresolved. The CDR3 has 11 amino acids. Germline loops: CDR1 GTSNPN, CDR2 SVGIG (reference sequence). Trimming left V 2 bases short and J 4 bases short, with 3 bases between. The CDR3 reads CAWSLYNEQFF. Here the CDR3 DNA reads TGTGCCTGGAGTCTATACAATGAGCAGTTCTTC. The full variable domain, its missing parts supplied by reference TRBV30 and TRBJ2-1, is SQTIHQWPATLVQPVGSPLSLECTVEGTSNPNLYWYRQAAGRGLQLLFYSVGIGQISSEVPQNLSASRPQDRQFILSSKKLLLSDSGFYLCAWSLYNEQFFGPGTRLTVL.

J is TRBJ2-7 and V is TRBV19; no clear D gene. Germline lookup yields CDR1 LNHDA and CDR2 SQIVND (reference sequence). Trimming stripped 4 bases from V and 4 bases from J, with 8 bases between. The CDR3 sequence is 12 residues long. The CDR3 reads CASSTLGYEQYF. The DNA of the CDR3 is TGTGCCAGTAGTACCCTTGGGTACGAGCAGTACTTC.

The chain combines TRBV13 with TRBJ2-3; 14 nucleotides match TRBD2. The CDR3 has 14 amino acids. Germline V gene data show CDR1 as PRHDT and CDR2 as FYEKMQ (reference sequence). J was trimmed by 4 bases and V by 8 bases; bases with no gene match: 2. The CDR3 DNA is TGTGCCAGCGGGACTAGCGGGAGTCCAGATACGCAGTATTTT. It codes for CASGTSGSPDTQYF.

This sequence joins TRBV4-2 and TRBJ2-7, with 9 bases aligning to TRBD1. With V trimmed by 3 bases and J by 4 bases, 10 bases remained unmatched. There are 16 residues in the CDR3. Germline V gene sequence: CDR1 LGHNA, CDR2 YNFKEQ. The CDR3 reads CASSHDRGQGLYEQYF. The CDR3 DNA follows: TGTGCCAGCAGCCATGATAGGGGACAGGGCCTGTACGAGCAGTACTTC.

This chain connects TRBV29-1 to TRBJ1-1; D is uncertain. CDR1 SQVTM and CDR2 ANQGSEA come from the germline V gene. This CDR3 comprises 12 residues. Trimming removed 1 base from V and 3 bases from J, with 6 bases in between. The chain's CDR3 is CSVEVRDTEAFF. The CDR3 DNA reads as TGCAGCGTTGAAGTAAGGGACACTGAAGCTTTCTTT. Complete variable domain (other parts from reference TRBV29-1 and TRBJ1-1): SAVISQKPSRDICQRGTSLTIQCQVDSQVTMMFWYRQQPGQSLTLIATANQGSEATYESGFVIDKFPISRPNLTFSTLTVSNMSPEDSSIYLCSVEVRDTEAFFGQGTRLTVV.

The chain carries TRBV28 and TRBJ2-2; D might be TRBD1 (6 bases). The CDR3 is made up of 17 amino acids. The germline CDR1 and CDR2 sequences are MDHEN and SYDVKM. Between the trimmed V and J ends, which lost 4 bases and 5 bases, there was a span of 20 bases. CDR3 loop: CASSSVEGGIETGELFF. DNA of the CDR3: TGTGCCAGCAGTTCAGTAGAAGGGGGAATTGAAACCGGGGAGCTGTTTTTT.